The rows below give T cell receptor beta chains drawn from one sample of a study of T-cell reconstitution after alpha-beta-depleted transplantation in children. MiXCR was run by TCRdb on the PCR reads, yielding one entry per CDR3 protein. This table holds hundreds of thousands of distinct CDR3 sequences, over 10% found once. This specimen was PBMCs, mostly from graft donor cells, taken 360 days after TCRalphabeta/CD19-depleted stem cell transplant. These receptors all come from a male patient aged 10 to 17 who had a stem cell transplant for acute myeloid leukemia, so the T cells may come from the graft donor. Both conserved end residues are part of each CDR3. A D gene is named only where the DNA matches it firmly. Rows give clone size only sometimes, using once, few, many, or a class for an expanded clone.

D: NA
size: few
J: TRBJ2-2
V: TRBV29-1
CDR3: CSVDETGEGTGELFF
DNA: TGCAGCGTTGACGAGACAGGGGAGGGCACCGGGGAGCTGTTTTTT

D: TRBD2
size: NA
J: TRBJ2-3
V: TRBV18
CDR3: CASSPPGREKDTQYF
DNA: TGTGCCAGCTCACCCCCCGGGCGGGAGAAAGATACGCAGTATTTT

D: TRBD2
size: NA
J: TRBJ2-1
V: TRBV4-3
CDR3: CASSQERLLGGSYNEQFF
DNA: TGCGCCAGCAGCCAAGAAAGGTTGCTTGGCGGGAGTTACAATGAGCAGTTCTTC

D: NA
size: NA
J: TRBJ2-5
V: TRBV5-1
CDR3: CASSGGQFQETQYF
DNA: TGCGCCAGCAGCGGCGGACAGTTTCAAGAGACCCAGTACTTC

D: NA
size: few
J: TRBJ2-3
V: TRBV29-1
CDR3: CSVPGALSSLSSTDTQYF
DNA: TGCAGCGTTCCTGGAGCCCTAAGCTCTCTCTCTAGCACAGATACGCAGTATTTT

D: NA
size: few
J: TRBJ2-7
V: TRBV10-3
CDR3: CAIRSIGIYEQYF
DNA: TGTGCCATCAGGTCTATCGGAATCTACGAGCAGTACTTC

D: NA
size: NA
J: TRBJ2-7
V: TRBV4-3
CDR3: CASRGRVGEQYF
DNA: TGCGCCTCCCGGGGTCGAGTTGGCGAGCAGTACTTC

D: NA
size: NA
J: TRBJ1-6
V: TRBV5-1
CDR3: CASSQLGGGSPLHF
DNA: TGCGCCAGCAGCCAATTGGGGGGAGGTTCACCCCTCCACTTT

D: NA
size: few
J: TRBJ2-1
V: TRBV6-2/TRBV6-3
CDR3: CASSYRGTGLNDNEQFF
DNA: TGTGCCAGCAGTTACAGAGGCACGGGGTTGAATGACAATGAGCAGTTCTTC

D: TRBD1
size: NA
J: TRBJ2-1
V: TRBV5-4
CDR3: CASSSPKDRASYNEQFF
DNA: TGTGCCAGCAGCTCCCCCAAAGACAGGGCGTCCTACAATGAGCAGTTCTTC

D: TRBD1
size: once
J: TRBJ2-5
V: TRBV7-2
CDR3: CASSRTGTVTLTETQYF
DNA: TGTGCCAGCAGCCGAACCGGGACAGTAACACTAACGGAGACCCAGTACTTC

D: TRBD2
size: NA
J: TRBJ2-3
V: TRBV7-3
CDR3: CASSLGRASDTQYF
DNA: TGTGCCAGCAGCCTCGGGAGGGCCTCAGATACGCAGTATTTT

D: TRBD1
size: NA
J: TRBJ2-2
V: TRBV7-3
CDR3: CASSARDRGNTGELFF
DNA: TGTGCCAGCAGCGCCCGGGACAGGGGAAACACCGGGGAGCTGTTTTTT

D: NA
size: many
J: TRBJ2-1
V: TRBV9
CDR3: CASSSLSEQFF
DNA: TGTGCCAGCAGCTCTCTCAGTGAGCAGTTCTTC

D: TRBD2
size: NA
J: TRBJ2-3
V: TRBV6-1
CDR3: CASRFGRASNTQYF
DNA: TGTGCCAGCAGGTTCGGGAGGGCCTCGAATACGCAGTATTTT

D: NA
size: few
J: TRBJ2-5
V: TRBV7-2
CDR3: CASSLGVSEETQYF
DNA: TGTGCCAGCAGCTTAGGGGTTAGCGAAGAGACCCAGTACTTC

D: NA
size: few
J: TRBJ1-1
V: TRBV9
CDR3: CASSVEPKNTEAFF
DNA: TGTGCCAGCAGCGTAGAACCGAAGAACACTGAAGCTTTCTTT

D: NA
size: NA
J: TRBJ2-3
V: TRBV23-1
CDR3: CASSAWGPDTQYF
DNA: TGCGCCAGCAGCGCATGGGGGCCAGATACGCAGTATTTT

D: NA
size: few
J: TRBJ2-7
V: TRBV24-1
CDR3: CATSDTGTYEQYF
DNA: TGTGCCACCAGTGACACAGGAACCTACGAGCAGTACTTC

D: NA
size: few
J: TRBJ2-6
V: TRBV29-1
CDR3: CSVSSGANVLTF
DNA: TGCAGCGTGTCTTCTGGGGCCAACGTCCTGACTTTC

D: TRBD2
size: few
J: TRBJ2-2
V: TRBV28
CDR3: CASVLAGGRRELFF
DNA: TGTGCCAGCGTCCTAGCGGGAGGGCGGCGGGAGCTGTTTTTT

D: TRBD2
size: NA
J: TRBJ2-3
V: TRBV5-1
CDR3: CASSFLAGLSTDTQYF
DNA: TGCGCCAGCAGCTTCCTAGCGGGCCTAAGCACAGATACGCAGTATTTT

D: NA
size: NA
J: TRBJ2-2
V: TRBV6-1
CDR3: CASSRPNLADAGELFF
DNA: TGTGCCAGCAGTCGTCCCAACTTGGCGGATGCCGGGGAGCTGTTTTTT

D: NA
size: few
J: TRBJ2-7
V: TRBV4-3
CDR3: CASSQVRVPSSYEQYF
DNA: TGCGCCAGCAGCCAAGTGAGGGTCCCCTCCTCCTACGAGCAGTACTTC

D: TRBD1
size: NA
J: TRBJ2-7
V: TRBV4-3
CDR3: CASSQGTGQARYEQYF
DNA: TGCGCCAGCAGCCAAGGGACCGGACAGGCCAGATACGAGCAGTACTTC

D: NA
size: NA
J: TRBJ2-7
V: TRBV7-6
CDR3: CASSPGVGFPYEQYF
DNA: TGTGCCAGCAGCCCCGGGGTCGGGTTCCCCTACGAGCAGTACTTC

D: NA
size: NA
J: TRBJ1-4
V: TRBV6-5
CDR3: CASSSTLTNEKLFF
DNA: TGTGCCAGCAGTTCGACCCTCACTAATGAAAAACTGTTTTTT